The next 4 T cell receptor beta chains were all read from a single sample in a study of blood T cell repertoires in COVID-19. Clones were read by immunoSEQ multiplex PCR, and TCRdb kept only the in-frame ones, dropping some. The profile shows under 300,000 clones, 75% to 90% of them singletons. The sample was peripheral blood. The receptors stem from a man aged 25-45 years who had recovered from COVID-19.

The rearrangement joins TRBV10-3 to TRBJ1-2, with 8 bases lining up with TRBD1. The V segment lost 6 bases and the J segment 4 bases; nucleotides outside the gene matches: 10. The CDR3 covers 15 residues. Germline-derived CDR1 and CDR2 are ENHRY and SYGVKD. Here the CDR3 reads CAIRADRGGGYGYTF. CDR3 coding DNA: TGTGCCATCAGGGCAGACAGGGGAGGTGGCTATGGCTACACCTTC.

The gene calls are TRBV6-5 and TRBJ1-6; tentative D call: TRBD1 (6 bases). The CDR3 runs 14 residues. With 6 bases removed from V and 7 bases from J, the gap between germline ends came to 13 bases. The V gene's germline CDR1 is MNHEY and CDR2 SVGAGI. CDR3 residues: CASRLGGLNSPLHF. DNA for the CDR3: TGTGCCAGCAGGCTAGGGGGTCTCAATTCACCCCTCCACTTT.

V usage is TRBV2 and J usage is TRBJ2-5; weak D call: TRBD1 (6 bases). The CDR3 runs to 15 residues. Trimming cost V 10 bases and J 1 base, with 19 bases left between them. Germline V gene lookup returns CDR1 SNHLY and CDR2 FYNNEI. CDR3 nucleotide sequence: TGTGCCACCGGTCAGGGGCGCGGGTTCCAAGAGACCCAGTACTTC. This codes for CATGQGRGFQETQYF.

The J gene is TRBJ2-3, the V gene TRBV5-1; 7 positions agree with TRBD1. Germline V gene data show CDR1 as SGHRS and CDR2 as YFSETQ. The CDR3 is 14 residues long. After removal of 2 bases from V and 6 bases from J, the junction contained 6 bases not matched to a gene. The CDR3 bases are TGCGCCAGCAGCTTAGGGACAGAGGGCGATACGCAGTATTTT. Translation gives CASSLGTEGDTQYF. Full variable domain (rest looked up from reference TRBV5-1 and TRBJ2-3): KAGVTQTPRYLIKTRGQQVTLSCSPISGHRSVSWYQQTPGQGLQFLFEYFSETQRNKGNFPGRFSGRQFSNSRSEMNVSTLELGDSALYLCASSLGTEGDTQYFGPGTRLTVL.